The rows below give T cell receptor beta chains drawn from one sample of a study of OX40 agonist ivuxolimab in advanced cancers. Assay used: immunoSEQ multiplex PCR; TCRdb lists only in-frame clones, some missing. Of some 98,000 clones in the sample, about 92% are singletons; the top ten hold 0.2% to 0.3%. Sequenced here: CD4+ or CD8+ T cells sorted from blood, sampled in a trial of the OX40 agonist ivuxolimab. The receptors shown here come from an adult with an advanced solid tumor such as melanoma, head and neck, liver or kidney cancer. CDR3s include the opening cysteine and the closing phenylalanine or tryptophan. Each record gives: clone size, V gene, D gene, CDR3 length, J gene, CDR3 protein, CDR3 DNA. The D gene is left open where the match is weak. The size entry is marked missing in some rows and otherwise reads once, few, many or a size class.

clone_size: once
v_call: TRBV19
d_call: -
cdr3_length: 14
j_call: TRBJ1-5
cdr3_aa: CASSIDRVPQPQHF
cdr3_nt: TGTGCCAGTAGTATAGACAGGGTACCTCAGCCCCAGCATTTT

clone_size: -
v_call: TRBV18
d_call: -
cdr3_length: 15
j_call: TRBJ1-3
cdr3_aa: CASSPLGFAGNTIYF
cdr3_nt: TGTGCCAGCTCACCACTGGGATTTGCTGGAAACACCATATATTTT

clone_size: -
v_call: TRBV5-5
d_call: -
cdr3_length: 14
j_call: TRBJ1-5
cdr3_aa: CASSLKRDNQPQHF
cdr3_nt: TGTGCCAGCAGCTTGAAGAGGGACAATCAGCCCCAGCATTTT

clone_size: -
v_call: TRBV4-3
d_call: -
cdr3_length: 17
j_call: TRBJ2-3
cdr3_aa: CASSQEPGTSEYDTQYF
cdr3_nt: TGCGCCAGCAGCCAAGAACCGGGGACGTCCGAGTATGATACGCAGTATTTT

clone_size: -
v_call: TRBV30
d_call: -
cdr3_length: 13
j_call: TRBJ1-4
cdr3_aa: CAWSPLVGEKLFF
cdr3_nt: TGTGCCTGGAGTCCCCTTGTCGGTGAAAAACTGTTTTTT

clone_size: -
v_call: TRBV6-5
d_call: TRBD1
cdr3_length: 15
j_call: TRBJ1-1
cdr3_aa: CASNDNLGQGGTAFF
cdr3_nt: TGTGCCAGCAACGACAACCTGGGACAGGGGGGGACAGCTTTCTTT

clone_size: -
v_call: TRBV29-1
d_call: -
cdr3_length: 15
j_call: TRBJ2-1
cdr3_aa: CSVEPLRGSGTEQFF
cdr3_nt: TGCAGCGTTGAACCCCTAAGGGGGAGCGGGACTGAGCAGTTCTTC

clone_size: -
v_call: TRBV7-6
d_call: -
cdr3_length: 12
j_call: TRBJ1-1
cdr3_aa: CASSFGDTEAFF
cdr3_nt: TGTGCCAGCAGCTTTGGGGACACTGAAGCTTTCTTT

clone_size: -
v_call: TRBV7-3
d_call: -
cdr3_length: 16
j_call: TRBJ2-2
cdr3_aa: CASSLNGRGDTGELFF
cdr3_nt: TGTGCCAGCAGCTTAAATGGCAGGGGAGACACCGGGGAGCTGTTTTTT

clone_size: -
v_call: TRBV2
d_call: -
cdr3_length: 11
j_call: TRBJ2-5
cdr3_aa: CASTYQETQYF
cdr3_nt: TGTGCCAGCACCTACCAAGAGACCCAGTACTTC

clone_size: -
v_call: TRBV7-3
d_call: -
cdr3_length: 13
j_call: TRBJ1-2
cdr3_aa: CASSLGESYGYTF
cdr3_nt: TGTGCCAGCAGCTTAGGGGAGAGCTATGGCTACACCTTC

clone_size: -
v_call: TRBV6-5
d_call: -
cdr3_length: 12
j_call: TRBJ2-3
cdr3_aa: CASSSSTDTQYF
cdr3_nt: TGTGCCAGCAGTTCAAGCACAGATACGCAGTATTTT

clone_size: -
v_call: TRBV5-5
d_call: -
cdr3_length: 14
j_call: TRBJ1-2
cdr3_aa: CASSLETVLFGYTF
cdr3_nt: TGTGCCAGCAGCTTGGAGACGGTACTTTTCGGCTACACCTTC

clone_size: -
v_call: TRBV6-1
d_call: -
cdr3_length: 16
j_call: TRBJ1-5
cdr3_aa: CASSDRGIPVGEPQHF
cdr3_nt: TGTGCCAGCAGTGATAGAGGTATACCGGTTGGGGAGCCCCAGCATTTT

clone_size: once
v_call: TRBV9
d_call: TRBD1
cdr3_length: 17
j_call: TRBJ1-1
cdr3_aa: CASSVGTRQGANTEAFF
cdr3_nt: TGTGCCAGCAGCGTAGGTACGAGACAGGGGGCAAATACTGAAGCTTTCTTT

clone_size: few
v_call: TRBV7-9
d_call: -
cdr3_length: 13
j_call: TRBJ2-1
cdr3_aa: CASSLSSYNEQFF
cdr3_nt: TGTGCCAGCAGCTTAAGTTCGTACAATGAGCAGTTCTTC

clone_size: -
v_call: TRBV28
d_call: -
cdr3_length: 13
j_call: TRBJ1-1
cdr3_aa: CASEQSMNTEAFF
cdr3_nt: TGTGCCAGTGAACAGTCCATGAACACTGAAGCTTTCTTT

clone_size: -
v_call: TRBV6-5
d_call: TRBD2
cdr3_length: 15
j_call: TRBJ2-1
cdr3_aa: CASSYGLAGYNEQFF
cdr3_nt: TGTGCCAGCAGTTACGGCCTAGCGGGGTACAATGAGCAGTTCTTC

clone_size: -
v_call: TRBV6-1
d_call: -
cdr3_length: 13
j_call: TRBJ2-7
cdr3_aa: CAITLHGTAQQYF
cdr3_nt: TGTGCCATCACATTACATGGGACGGCTCAGCAGTACTTC

clone_size: -
v_call: TRBV15
d_call: -
cdr3_length: 16
j_call: TRBJ1-5
cdr3_aa: CATSRYGGPSNQPQHF
cdr3_nt: TGTGCCACCAGCAGATACGGGGGACCTAGCAATCAGCCCCAGCATTTT